This T cell receptor beta chain originates from a study of T cells in Graves' hyperthyroidism and ophthalmopathy. This clonotype was picked up many times. Researchers took RNA transcripts and amplified the TCR beta CDR3 regions from them. TCR CDR3 regions were first amplified by RT-PCR with HTBI primers. TCRdb analysed the multiplex PCR reads with MiXCR anew, one entry per CDR3 protein. The sample has over 700,000 distinct CDR3 sequences, under 45% seen once; the top ten hold around 31%. The V gene lost 2 bases and the J gene lost 0 bases, with 8 bases spanning the gap. The CDR3 has 14 amino acids. CDR1 MNHEY and CDR2 SVGAGI come from the germline V gene.

The specimen sequenced was blood. The sequence derives from a woman between 35 and 50 years old with Graves' hyperthyroidism. This chain links TRBV6-5 with TRBJ2-7, with D unresolved. This chain's CDR3 is CASSYGRNSYEQYF. The CDR3 DNA reads TGTGCCAGCAGTTACGGCAGGAACTCCTACGAGCAGTACTTC.